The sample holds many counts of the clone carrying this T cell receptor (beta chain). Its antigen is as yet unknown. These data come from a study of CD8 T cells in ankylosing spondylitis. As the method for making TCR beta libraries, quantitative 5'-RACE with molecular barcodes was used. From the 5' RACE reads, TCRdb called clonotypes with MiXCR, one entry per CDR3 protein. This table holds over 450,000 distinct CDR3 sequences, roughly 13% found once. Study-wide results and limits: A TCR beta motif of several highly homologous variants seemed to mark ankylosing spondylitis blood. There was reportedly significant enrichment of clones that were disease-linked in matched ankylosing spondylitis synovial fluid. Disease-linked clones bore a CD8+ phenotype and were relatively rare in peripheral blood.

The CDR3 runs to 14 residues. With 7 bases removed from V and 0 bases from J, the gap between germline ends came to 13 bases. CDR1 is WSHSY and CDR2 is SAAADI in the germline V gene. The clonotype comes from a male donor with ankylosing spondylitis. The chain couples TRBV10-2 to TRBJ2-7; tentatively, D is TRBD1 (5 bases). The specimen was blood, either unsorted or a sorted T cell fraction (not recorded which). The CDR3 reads CASKSQGASYEQYF. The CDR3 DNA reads TGCGCCAGCAAAAGTCAGGGCGCCTCCTACGAGCAGTACTTC.